This T cell receptor (beta chain) was found in a study of CD8+CD57+ T cells in acquired aplastic anemia. Study information: The mean DNA yield obtained from sorted CD4+ and CD8+ cells came to approximately 3.2 ug. In CD4+ cells, healthy donors produced an average of approximately 11 million reads. Whole-study results and caveats: Around 29 shared CD8+ CDR3s appeared highly expressed within patients' immunodominant clones.

The CDR3 loop spans 13 amino acids. Germline V gives CDR1 SGHKS, CDR2 YYEKEE (reference sequence). V was clipped by 0 bases and J by 7 bases, with 8 bases between them. The use of genomic DNA as template underpinned the TCR beta VDJ and CDR3 profiling. TCRdb reprocessed the reads via MiXCR and lists one record per CDR3 protein. Of 100,000 to 120,000 distinct CDR3 sequences in the sample, under 60% were seen once. This clonotype has a count of ten or more. The antigen remains unidentified. Specimen: sorted CD4+, CD8+, or CD8+CD57+ T cells (not recorded which) from PBMCs. This clonotype was obtained from a human donor in good health, serving as a control. This rearrangement joins TRBV5-5 to TRBJ2-4; D gene uncertain. CDR3 DNA sequence: TGTGCCAGCAGCTTGGTAGAAGGGAACATTCAGTACTTC. Protein: CASSLVEGNIQYF.